This T cell receptor beta chain emerged from a study of blood T cell repertoires in COVID-19. About the study: PBMCs, B-cell-depleted T cells, or T cells were the source of the cDNA or gDNA that made up the material.

The V end lost 2 bases, the J end lost 4 bases, and 8 bases lay between the germline ends. The CDR3 spans 13 residues. Germline loops: CDR1 SGHTA, CDR2 FQGNSA. Per the original data handling: Amplification from reference gene primers served as the basis for estimated nucleated cell counts. Sequencing was performed with immunoSEQ multiplex PCR; in TCRdb, only in-frame clones are kept and a portion is missing. D and trimming were read from the DNA, whereas the V and J calls and clone size are those reported in that table. This sample has 410,000 or so clones, with roughly 85% found just once. The rearrangement joins TRBV7-2 to TRBJ2-5, with no clear D. This TCR came from a young woman with active or convalescent COVID-19. The sample taken for sequencing was peripheral blood. CDR3 in amino acids: CASSLTPGETQYF. Here the CDR3 DNA reads TGTGCCAGCAGCTTAACCCCGGGAGAGACCCAGTACTTC.